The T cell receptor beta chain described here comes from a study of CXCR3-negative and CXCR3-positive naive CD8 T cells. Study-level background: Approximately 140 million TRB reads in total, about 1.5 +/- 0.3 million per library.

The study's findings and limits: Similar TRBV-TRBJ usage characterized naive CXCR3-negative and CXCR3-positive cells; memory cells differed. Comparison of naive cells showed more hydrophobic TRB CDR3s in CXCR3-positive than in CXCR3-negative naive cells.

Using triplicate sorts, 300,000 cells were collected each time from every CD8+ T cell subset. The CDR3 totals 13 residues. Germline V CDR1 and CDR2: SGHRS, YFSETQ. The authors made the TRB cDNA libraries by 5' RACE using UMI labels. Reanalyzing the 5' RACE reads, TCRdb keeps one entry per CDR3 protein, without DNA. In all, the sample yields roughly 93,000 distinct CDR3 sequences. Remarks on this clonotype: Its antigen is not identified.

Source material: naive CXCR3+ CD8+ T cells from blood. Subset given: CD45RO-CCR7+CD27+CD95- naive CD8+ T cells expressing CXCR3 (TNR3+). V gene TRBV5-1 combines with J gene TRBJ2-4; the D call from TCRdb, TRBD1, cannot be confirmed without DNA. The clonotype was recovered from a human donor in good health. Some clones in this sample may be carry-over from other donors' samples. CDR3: CASSKGQANIQYF.